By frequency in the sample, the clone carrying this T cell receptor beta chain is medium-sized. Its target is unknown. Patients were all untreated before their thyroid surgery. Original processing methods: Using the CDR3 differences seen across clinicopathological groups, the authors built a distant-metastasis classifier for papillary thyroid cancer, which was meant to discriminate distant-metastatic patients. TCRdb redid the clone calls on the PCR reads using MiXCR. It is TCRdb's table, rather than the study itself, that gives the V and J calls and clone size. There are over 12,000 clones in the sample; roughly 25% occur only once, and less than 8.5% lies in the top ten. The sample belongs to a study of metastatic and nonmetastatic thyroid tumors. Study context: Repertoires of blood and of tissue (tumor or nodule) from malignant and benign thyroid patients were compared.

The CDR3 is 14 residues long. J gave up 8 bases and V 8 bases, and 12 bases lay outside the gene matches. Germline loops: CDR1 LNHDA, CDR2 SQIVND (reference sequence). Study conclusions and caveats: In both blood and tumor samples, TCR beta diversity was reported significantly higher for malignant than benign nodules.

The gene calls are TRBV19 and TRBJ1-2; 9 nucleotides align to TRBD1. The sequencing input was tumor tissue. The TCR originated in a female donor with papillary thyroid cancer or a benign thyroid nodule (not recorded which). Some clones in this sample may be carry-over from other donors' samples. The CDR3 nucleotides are TGTGCCAGTTACACACCGGGACAGGGTGGCGGCTACACCTTC. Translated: CASYTPGQGGGYTF. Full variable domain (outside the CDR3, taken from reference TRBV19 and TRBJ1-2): DGGITQSPKYLFRKEGQNVTLSCEQNLNHDAMYWYRQDPGQGLRLIYYSQIVNDFQKGDIAEGYSVSREKKESFPLTVTSAQKNPTAFYLCASYTPGQGGGYTFGSGTRLTVV.